These 30 T cell receptor beta chains share one sample of origin, sequenced in a study of Ad26.COV2.S vaccination and SARS-CoV-2 variants. Treatment meaning: some 20 received Ad26.COV2.S at low or high dose, single or two shots; several received placebo; per-sample allocation not given. Samples were taken on day 63 after the first vaccine or placebo injection. Some clones are missing from TCRdb's copy, which holds only in-frame ones; the method was immunoSEQ multiplex PCR. Among about 420,000 clones listed, roughly 90% were seen once. The specimen comprised peripheral blood, sampled in a trial of Ad26.COV2.S vaccine versus placebo. The origin of the receptors is a person between 18 and 65 years old who received the Ad26.COV2.S COVID-19 vaccine or a placebo.

This chain links TRBV18 with TRBJ1-3; 8 bases align to TRBD1. Germline trimming cut 4 bases from V and 0 bases from J; bases unmatched to any gene: 14. The CDR3 spans 19 residues. CDR1 is KGHSH and CDR2 is LQKENI in the germline V gene. CDR3 sequence reads: CASSLRDRQAEGSGNTIYF. CDR3 nucleotide sequence: TGTGCCAGCTCACTCCGGGACAGGCAGGCTGAGGGCTCTGGAAACACCATATATTTT.

J is TRBJ1-1 and V is TRBV5-5; no clear D. V lost 2 bases and J lost 3, with 20 bases in between. The CDR3 runs 17 residues. Germline CDR1 and CDR2: SGHKS and YYEKEE (reference sequence). CDR3 loop: CASSFGLMGTGYTEAFF. In nucleotides, the CDR3 is TGTGCCAGCAGCTTTGGACTTATGGGAACGGGATACACTGAAGCTTTCTTT.

This chain links TRBV19 with TRBJ1-5; unclear D gene. Germline-derived CDR1 and CDR2 are LNHDA and SQIVND (reference sequence). This CDR3 is 15 amino acids long. The ends were cut back, 3 bases at V and 7 bases at J, with 16 bases in the middle. CDR3 in amino acids: CASSIRPGGRQPQHF. The DNA of the CDR3 is TGTGCCAGTAGTATTAGACCAGGCGGGCGGCAGCCCCAGCATTTT.

J is TRBJ2-5 and V is TRBV12-3 or TRBV12-4; no definite D call. The CDR3 covers 12 residues. Trimming removed 4 bases from V and 3 bases from J, with 6 bases in between. In nucleotides, the CDR3 is TGTGCCAGCAGTTACATCAAAGAGACCCAGTACTTC. Translated, it gives CASSYIKETQYF.

The V call is TRBV7-6, the J call TRBJ2-7; D gene unclear. The CDR3 spans 14 residues. CDR1 is SGHVS and CDR2 is FNYEAQ in the germline V gene. The germline V and J ends were trimmed by 1 base and 3 bases, with 10 bases remaining between them. Written as DNA, the CDR3 is TGTGCCAGCAGCTTAGAGGCAGGTCTCTACGAGCAGTACTTC. This sequence encodes CASSLEAGLYEQYF.

The chain recombines TRBV30 with TRBJ1-2; 7 bases agree with TRBD1. V shed 0 bases, J shed 4 bases, and the junction held 11 bases outside the gene matches. The length of the CDR3 is 16 residues. The germline V gene has CDR1 GTSNPN and CDR2 SVGIG (reference sequence). CDR3 in DNA: TGTGCCTGGAGTGTACGAGTAGGAGGGGGCAGCTATGGCTACACCTTC. The encoded protein is CAWSVRVGGGSYGYTF.

The chain employs TRBV7-3 and TRBJ2-2, with D tentatively TRBD1 (6 bases). CDR1 is SGHTA and CDR2 is FQGTGA in the germline V gene. There are 13 residues in the CDR3. Trimming took 4 bases from V and 7 from J, leaving 10 bases between them. The CDR3 loop is CASSSQGHGELFF. CDR3 sequence (DNA): TGTGCCAGCAGCTCACAGGGTCACGGGGAGCTGTTTTTT.

This chain uses TRBV28 with TRBJ2-4, with a tentative D call TRBD1 (5 bases). This CDR3 is built from 14 residues. CDR1 is MDHEN and CDR2 is SYDVKM in the germline V gene. V was trimmed by 6 bases and J by 2 bases, leaving 11 bases between them. The CDR3 is CASSQGFSKNIQYF. CDR3 sequence (DNA): TGTGCCAGCAGCCAGGGTTTTTCCAAAAACATTCAGTACTTC.

In this sample, this clone turned up a few times. V and J are TRBV28 and TRBJ1-6; D unclear. V was clipped by 3 bases and J by 10 bases, with 16 bases between them. CDR3 length: 15 residues. The germline gives CDR1 MDHEN, CDR2 SYDVKM. CDR3 loop: CASSFDGTWESPLHF. CDR3 nucleotide sequence: TGTGCCAGCAGTTTTGACGGAACGTGGGAATCACCCCTCCACTTT.

The chain combines TRBV6-2 or TRBV6-3 with TRBJ1-1; D remains ambiguous. Trimming left V 5 bases short and J 10 bases short, with 14 bases between. The CDR3 is made up of 12 amino acids. Germline V gives CDR1 MNHEY, CDR2 SVGEGT. The CDR3 DNA reads TGTGCCAGCAGTGGGCCCTCTCCATCAGCTTTCTTT. This sequence encodes CASSGPSPSAFF.

The CDR3 is CASSELSSNQPQHF. CDR3 in DNA: TGTGCCAGCAGTGAACTAAGTAGCAATCAGCCCCAGCATTTT. The J gene is TRBJ1-5, the V gene TRBV6-1; D call uncertain. Trimming shortened V by 2 bases and J by 0 bases, and 5 bases separated the two germline ends. The CDR3 loop spans 14 amino acids. Germline values: CDR1 MNHNS, CDR2 SASEGT.

This clone was recorded a few times. The chain is built from TRBV29-1 and TRBJ1-3, with 10 bases that match TRBD1. In germline, CDR1 is SQVTM, CDR2 ANQGSEA. V lost 6 bases to trimming and J lost 0 bases; unmatched junction nucleotides: 2. This CDR3 is 14 amino acids long. CDR3 sequence: CSVWDRGSGNTIYF. In DNA form, the CDR3 reads TGCAGCGTATGGGACAGGGGCTCTGGAAACACCATATATTTT.

The rearrangement joins TRBV28 to TRBJ2-3, with 11 bases that match TRBD2. Germline lookup yields CDR1 MDHEN and CDR2 SYDVKM. V lost 6 bases to trimming and J lost 1 base; unmatched junction nucleotides: 6. The CDR3 totals 16 residues. In nucleotides, the CDR3 is TGTGCCAGCAGCCCTAGCGGGGGGCCCGGCACAGATACGCAGTATTTT. Translation: CASSPSGGPGTDTQYF. The variable domain in full, completed from reference TRBV28 and TRBJ2-3, reads DVKVTQSSRYLVKRTGEKVFLECVQDMDHENMFWYRQDPGLGLRLIYFSYDVKMKEKGDIPEGYSVSREKKERFSLILESASTNQTSMYLCASSPSGGPGTDTQYFGPGTRLTVL.

This clone was counted a few times. The CDR3 DNA is TGCGCCAGCAGCGTCCGGGACAATAACTATGGCTACACCTTC. This sequence encodes CASSVRDNNYGYTF. The chain recombines TRBV4-1 with TRBJ1-2; tentatively, D is TRBD1 (6 bases). Trimming stripped 5 bases from V and 1 base from J, with 11 bases between. The CDR3 has 14 amino acids. Germline CDR1 is MGHRA and CDR2 is YSYEKL.

J is TRBJ2-2 and V is TRBV5-1; D is unresolved. CDR1 and CDR2 from the germline V gene are SGHRS and YFSETQ. The V and J ends lost 1 base and 2 bases respectively, with 9 bases between them. The CDR3 sequence is 15 residues long. In nucleotides, the CDR3 is TGCGCCAGCAGCTTGAACACAGCCAACACCGGGGAGCTGTTTTTT. It translates to CASSLNTANTGELFF.

The V call is TRBV7-2, the J call TRBJ2-5; 9 nucleotides agree with TRBD2. CDR1 is SGHTA, CDR2 FQGNSA, per germline. J lost 4 bases, V lost 1 base, and 10 bases had no gene match. The CDR3 has 17 amino acids. In DNA, the CDR3 is TGTGCCAGCAGCTTAGAGATAGCCGCGGGGGGGCGAGAGACCCAGTACTTC. It encodes CASSLEIAAGGRETQYF.

The chain recombines TRBV18 with TRBJ2-5; 7 bases are a match to TRBD1. CDR3 length equals 15 residues. Unmatched junction bases numbered 12, after V lost 6 bases and J lost 5 bases. CDR1 KGHSH and CDR2 LQKENI come from the germline V gene. The CDR3 coding sequence is TGTGCCAGCTCCCGAAGACAGGGTGGAGTGGAGACCCAGTACTTC. Translating it yields CASSRRQGGVETQYF.

This chain uses TRBV29-1 with TRBJ1-2; D not resolved. Germline CDR1 SQVTM, CDR2 ANQGSEA. The CDR3 has 14 amino acids. The V end was cut by 6 bases, the J end by 4 bases, with 18 bases between. The CDR3 region has the DNA TGCAGCGTCCCACACCCCCGGGGAGGCTATGGCTACACCTTC. Translated: CSVPHPRGGYGYTF.

This clone showed up just a few times. The chain is built from TRBV28 and TRBJ1-2; tentative D call: TRBD1 (6 bases). Germline loops: CDR1 MDHEN, CDR2 SYDVKM. The CDR3 has 13 residues. V was cut by 7 bases and J by 8 bases, with 17 bases left in between. The CDR3 DNA reads as TGTGCCAGCAAGGTTGGGGCAACAGGGGGCTACACCTTC. Translated, it gives CASKVGATGGYTF.

The chain has TRBV7-2 and TRBJ1-5, with no clear D. The CDR3 runs 14 residues. The V end lost 1 base, the J end lost 6 bases, and 10 bases lay between the germline ends. Germline CDR1 and CDR2: SGHTA and FQGNSA. As DNA, the CDR3 is TGTGCCAGCAGCTTAGAAGGTTTTTCTCAGCCCCAGCATTTT. Its translation: CASSLEGFSQPQHF.

This chain joins TRBV9 and TRBJ1-2, with 9 positions matching TRBD1. The junction had 4 bases not matched to a gene; V was cut back by 0 bases and J by 4 bases. Germline lookup yields CDR1 SGDLS and CDR2 YYNGEE. CDR3 size: 15 residues. CDR3 loop: CASSVGRTGVYGYTF. CDR3 bases: TGTGCCAGCAGCGTAGGAAGGACAGGGGTCTATGGCTACACCTTC.

The J gene is TRBJ2-3, the V gene TRBV2; TRBD1 or TRBD2 may be the D gene (6 bases each). Germline CDR1 and CDR2: SNHLY and FYNNEI. CDR3 length: 14 residues. Trimming pared 5 bases from V and 7 bases from J, leaving 16 bases between. The CDR3 nucleotides are TGTGCCAGCAGTCCAGGGGCCGGGGGAAATACGCAGTATTTT. Translated, it gives CASSPGAGGNTQYF.

The V and J genes are TRBV6-2 or TRBV6-3 and TRBJ2-7; TRBD1 or TRBD2 may be the D gene (5 bases each). Germline V lookup: CDR1 MNHEY, CDR2 SVGEGT. V was trimmed by 2 bases and J by 3 bases, leaving 14 bases between them. The CDR3 extends over 15 amino acids. CDR3 nucleotides: TGTGCCAGCAGTTACATGGGACCACGATTCTACGAGCAGTACTTC. Protein: CASSYMGPRFYEQYF.

The chain joins TRBV10-1 to TRBJ1-2; D perhaps matches TRBD1 (5 bases). V dropped 8 bases and J dropped 8 bases, with 12 bases sitting between them. CDR3 length equals 11 residues. Germline-derived CDR1 and CDR2 are WNHNN and SYGVQD (reference sequence). The DNA of the CDR3 is TGCGCCAGCGGACCCCGGACAGGCTACACCTTC. Residues: CASGPRTGYTF.

This clone occurred once. This sequence joins TRBV10-3 and TRBJ1-6; 8 positions match TRBD1. CDR1 is ENHRY, CDR2 SYGVKD, per germline. The CDR3 consists of 14 residues. With 3 bases clipped from V and 7 bases from J, the junction kept 2 bases outside the gene matches. CDR3 amino acids: CAISERTGNSPLHF. The DNA of the CDR3 is TGTGCCATCAGTGAAAGGACAGGGAATTCACCCCTCCACTTT.

V usage is TRBV7-8 and J usage is TRBJ1-2, with 12 bases lining up with TRBD1. The CDR3 loop spans 16 amino acids. The V gene end was trimmed by 0 bases and the J gene end by 5 bases; junction bases not matched to a gene: 4. CDR1 is SGHVS and CDR2 is FQNEAQ in the germline V gene. The CDR3 sequence: CASSLARDRGRYGYTF. The CDR3 nucleotides read TGTGCCAGCAGCTTAGCCCGGGACAGGGGGCGGTATGGCTACACCTTC.

This clone was counted between two and nine times. The chain has TRBV28 and TRBJ1-2, with D possibly matching TRBD1 (6 bases). CDR1 and CDR2 (germline): MDHEN, SYDVKM. V shed 3 bases and J shed 7 bases, with 12 bases lying between them. The CDR3 spans 13 residues. CDR3 nucleotide sequence: TGTGCCAGCAGTTTTGGGGGCGTGGGTGGCTACACCTTC. As protein: CASSFGGVGGYTF.

Here the CDR3 DNA reads TGTGCCAGCAGCCCCGGACAGGGAAGGAACACCATATATTTT. Its protein product is CASSPGQGRNTIYF. The chain couples TRBV6-2 or TRBV6-3 to TRBJ1-3; 8 bases are a match to TRBD1. The CDR3 runs 14 residues. CDR1 is MNHEY and CDR2 is SVGEGT in the germline V gene. Trimming took 6 bases from V and 7 from J; bases not matched to a gene: 8.

The CDR3 loop is CASSQEGVSGFDTGELFF. The CDR3 nucleotides read TGCGCCAGCAGCCAAGAAGGTGTTTCAGGGTTTGACACCGGGGAGCTGTTTTTT. This chain uses TRBV4-3 with TRBJ2-2; a weak D match, TRBD1 (5 bases). CDR1 and CDR2 from the germline V gene are LGHNA and YSLEER. Trimming removed 0 bases from V and 3 bases from J, with 17 bases in between. The CDR3 is 18 residues long.

This rearrangement joins TRBV3-1 (or the pseudogene TRBV3-2) to TRBJ1-5; D is undetermined. The ends were cut back, 0 bases at V and 6 bases at J, with 6 bases in the middle. This CDR3 spans 13 amino acids. CDR1 is LGHDT, CDR2 YNNKEL, per germline (reference sequence). As DNA, the CDR3 is TGTGCCAGCAGCCAAGATGTTTCTCAGCCCCAGCATTTT. Translation: CASSQDVSQPQHF.